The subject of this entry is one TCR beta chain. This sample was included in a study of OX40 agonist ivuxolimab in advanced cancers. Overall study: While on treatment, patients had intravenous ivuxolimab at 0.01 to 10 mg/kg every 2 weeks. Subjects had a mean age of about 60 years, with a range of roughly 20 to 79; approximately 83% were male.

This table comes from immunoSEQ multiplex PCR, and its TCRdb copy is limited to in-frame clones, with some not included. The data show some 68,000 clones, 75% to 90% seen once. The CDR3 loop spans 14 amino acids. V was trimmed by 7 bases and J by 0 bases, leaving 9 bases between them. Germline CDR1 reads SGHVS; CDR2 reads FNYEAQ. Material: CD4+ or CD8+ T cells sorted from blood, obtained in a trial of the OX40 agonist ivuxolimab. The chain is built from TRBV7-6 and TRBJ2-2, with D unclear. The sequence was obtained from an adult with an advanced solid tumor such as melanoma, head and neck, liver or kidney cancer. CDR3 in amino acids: CASKATPNTGELFF. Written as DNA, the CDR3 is TGTGCCAGCAAGGCGACTCCGAACACCGGGGAGCTGTTTTTT.